Following are 9 T cell receptor beta chains from one sample sequenced in a study of blood T cells in healthy people across ages (dated by TCRdb to between 2014 and 2016). The method was 5' RACE. TCRdb records Illumina HiSeq 2500 as the sequencer. The second PCR ran for about 7 to 11 cycles and used a J-beta primer mix along with a sample-barcoded 5' primer. Clones were called with MiXCR by TCRdb after fastp trimmed the public reads at Q25, and only in-frame beta chains were retained. Every CDR3 protein is listed once, alongside the most common genes and DNA of its rows. Present in this sample are hundreds of thousands of distinct CDR3 sequences, approximately 25% of which were seen just once. The ten largest make up more than 7.5% of the sample. These data were also reused for a study on T cells of mothers and their children.

Source material: blood. These receptors originate from a boy between 10 and 17 years old in good health.

This clonotype showed up just a few times. This chain joins TRBV10-3 and TRBJ1-1; D ambiguous. Germline values: CDR1 ENHRY, CDR2 SYGVKD. The CDR3 loop spans 12 amino acids. Trimming removed 2 bases from V and 8 bases from J, with 9 bases in between. CDR3 protein: CAISEKVGEAFF. In DNA, the CDR3 is TGTGCCATCAGTGAGAAGGTAGGGGAAGCTTTCTTT.

The rearrangement joins TRBV6-5 to TRBJ2-5, with 13 nucleotides matching TRBD2. TRBJ2-7 matches the DNA end more closely, so the J call is doubtful. Per the germline V gene, CDR1 is MNHEY and CDR2 is SVGAGI. This CDR3 spans 15 amino acids. The CDR3 loop reads CASRRTSGSSHEQYF. CDR3 nucleotide sequence: TGTGCCAGCAGACGGACTAGCGGGAGTTCCCACGAGCAGTACTTC.

This clonotype has only a few counts. The chain links TRBV12-3 or TRBV12-4 to TRBJ2-5; 8 bases are a match to TRBD1. CDR3 size: 12 residues. V trimming: 8 bases; J trimming: 3 bases; junction bases outside the gene matches: 2. For the CDR3, the DNA is TGTGCCAGCGCGACAGGGGAAGAGACCCAGTACTTC. Translation: CASATGEETQYF.

This chain's CDR3 is CASSQVTGAWETQYF. DNA of the CDR3: TGCGCCAGCAGCCAAGTGACAGGGGCGTGGGAGACCCAGTACTTC. The chain is built from TRBV4-1 and TRBJ2-5, with TRBD1 matching 8 bases. The V and J ends lost 1 base and 5 bases, in that order; junction bases with no gene match: 6. The CDR3 runs to 15 residues. Germline values: CDR1 MGHRA, CDR2 YSYEKL.

This clonotype was picked up a small number of times. The rearrangement links TRBV14 to TRBJ1-1; D is possibly TRBD1 (5 bases). CDR1 and CDR2 (germline): SGHDN, FVKESK. V was shortened by 2 bases and J by 11 bases, with 12 bases between the two germline ends. This CDR3 has 12 amino acids. The CDR3 is CASSQWDGSAFF. The DNA for the CDR3 is TGTGCCAGCAGCCAATGGGACGGCTCCGCTTTCTTT.

This clonotype was seen a handful of times. The chain uses TRBV11-2 and TRBJ2-5; TRBD1 matches at 7 bases. TRBJ2-7 explains the end of the DNA better; the J call may be wrong. The CDR3 totals 15 residues. Germline-derived CDR1 and CDR2 are SGHAT and FQNNGV. The CDR3 loop reads CASSFMTGPSYEQYF. In DNA, the CDR3 is TGTGCCAGCAGCTTCATGACAGGGCCATCCTACGAGCAGTACTTC.

This clonotype has a count of ten or more. In DNA, the CDR3 is TGCAGCGTTGAAGCTAGCGGAGACCAAGAGACCCAGTACTTC. Its protein product is CSVEASGDQETQYF. The chain uses TRBV29-1 and TRBJ2-5, with 7 bases matching TRBD2. V gave up 1 base and J gave up 0 bases; unmatched junction bases: 2. The CDR3 length is 14 residues. Germline CDR1 is SQVTM and CDR2 is ANQGSEA.

The chain couples TRBV7-9 to TRBJ2-6; TRBD1 matches 8 bases. V was pared by 1 base and J by 0 bases, with 11 bases of the junction left unmatched. The CDR3 is made up of 20 amino acids. The germline gives CDR1 SEHNR, CDR2 FQNEAQ (reference sequence). In nucleotides, the CDR3 is TGTGCCAGCAGCTTAGTTAAACCGGGACAGGTCCTCTCTGGGGCCAACGTCCTGACTTTC. Its translation is CASSLVKPGQVLSGANVLTF.

This clonotype came up a few times. The V and J genes are TRBV12-3 or TRBV12-4 and TRBJ1-2; no firm D call. The CDR3 is 14 residues long. The V end was cut by 3 bases, the J end by 6 bases, with 14 bases between. CDR3 protein: CASSFQQDDDGYTF. The CDR3 nucleotides are TGTGCCAGCAGTTTTCAGCAGGACGACGATGGCTACACCTTC.